These T cell receptor beta chains were read from a single sample in a study of shared clonotypes between healthy human individuals. Sequenced by immunoSEQ multiplex PCR; TCRdb stores in-frame clones only, minus some. In the table there are about 2,500,000 clones, around 94% of which are singletons. Sequencing input: naive CD4+ T cells sorted from blood. Source of these receptors: a man younger than 30 in good health. CDR3s include the opening cysteine and the closing phenylalanine or tryptophan. D genes are given only for firm matches. Some rows mark clone size as missing; the rest say once, few, many or name a class of expanded clone.

d_gene	v_gene	abundance	j_gene	CDR3aa	CDR3nt
.	TRBV28	once	TRBJ1-1	CASSEGGRTEAFF	TGTGCCAGCAGTGAGGGGGGAAGGACTGAAGCTTTCTTT
.	TRBV20-1	once	TRBJ2-5	CSASLGPQYF	TGCAGTGCTAGTCTCGGGCCCCAGTACTTC
.	TRBV11-3	.	TRBJ2-1	CASSPGGPYNEQFF	TGTGCCAGCAGCCCCGGGGGGCCGTACAATGAGCAGTTCTTC
.	TRBV11-2	.	TRBJ2-7	CASSSGPLGYYEQYF	TGTGCCAGCAGCTCCGGACCCCTCGGGTACTACGAGCAGTACTTC
TRBD1	TRBV5-1	.	TRBJ2-7	CASSDPGQGSYEQYF	TGCGCCAGCAGCGACCCGGGACAGGGCTCCTACGAGCAGTACTTC
TRBD2	TRBV13	.	TRBJ2-1	CASSRTSGGPSYNEQFF	TGTGCCAGCAGCAGGACTAGCGGGGGGCCATCCTACAATGAGCAGTTCTTC
TRBD1	TRBV28	.	TRBJ2-2	CASSLNRGAGELFF	TGTGCCAGCAGCCTAAACAGGGGAGCCGGGGAGCTGTTTTTT
.	TRBV19	once	TRBJ2-7	CASSRPGPPGSYEQYF	TGTGCCAGTAGTCGGCCCGGGCCCCCGGGGTCCTACGAGCAGTACTTC
.	TRBV29-1	.	TRBJ1-2	CSVAHGGSHHTF	TGCAGCGTTGCCCATGGGGGGAGCCACCACACCTTC
TRBD2	TRBV9	once	TRBJ2-2	CASSRTSGSAKDTGELFF	TGTGCCAGCAGCAGGACTAGCGGGTCCGCGAAGGACACCGGGGAGCTGTTTTTT
.	TRBV6-1	.	TRBJ2-7	CASMREAGGYEQYF	TGTGCCAGCATGAGGGAGGCAGGGGGGTACGAGCAGTACTTC
.	TRBV27	.	TRBJ2-2	CASSLRREAGELFF	TGTGCCAGCAGTTTGAGAAGGGAAGCCGGGGAGCTGTTTTTT
.	TRBV19	.	TRBJ1-2	CASSMGGGDTTTYGYTF	TGTGCCAGTAGTATGGGGGGAGGAGATACTACCACCTATGGCTACACCTTC
.	TRBV9	.	TRBJ2-1	CASSASGSYNEQFF	TGTGCCAGCAGCGCCTCCGGGTCCTACAATGAGCAGTTCTTC
.	TRBV6-6	.	TRBJ1-1	CASSYSGGDTEAFF	TGTGCCAGCAGTTACTCGGGGGGAGACACTGAAGCTTTCTTT
TRBD1	TRBV2	.	TRBJ1-2	CASRTTGAGGYGYTF	TGTGCCAGCAGGACCACAGGGGCAGGAGGCTATGGCTACACCTTC
TRBD1	TRBV9	once	TRBJ1-6	CASSPSPGGGQGVNSPLHF	TGTGCCAGCAGCCCGAGCCCCGGCGGGGGGCAGGGGGTCAATTCACCCCTCCACTTT
TRBD1	TRBV5-1	.	TRBJ1-2	CASSYLRDSYGYTF	TGCGCCAGCAGCTACCTCCGGGACAGCTATGGCTACACCTTC
.	TRBV7-6	few	TRBJ1-1	CASSLKEMNTEAFF	TGTGCCAGCAGCTTGAAGGAAATGAACACTGAAGCTTTCTTT
.	TRBV27	.	TRBJ2-1	CASSGSGRNEQFF	TGTGCCAGCAGCGGCTCGGGGAGGAATGAGCAGTTCTTC
.	TRBV10-2	.	TRBJ1-2	CASTEGGNGYTF	TGCGCCAGCACAGAGGGCGGAAATGGCTACACCTTC
TRBD1	TRBV7-9	.	TRBJ1-2	CASRRLVYRTGDYGYTF	TGTGCCAGCAGACGTCTAGTGTATCGGACAGGGGACTATGGCTACACCTTC
.	TRBV4-1	.	TRBJ1-4	CASSQDYGNKANEKLFF	TGCGCCAGCAGCCAAGATTATGGAAACAAAGCTAATGAAAAACTGTTTTTT
TRBD1	TRBV5-1	.	TRBJ1-6	CASSLAGQGSSPLHF	TGCGCCAGCAGCTTGGCTGGACAGGGGAGTTCACCCCTCCACTTT
.	TRBV18	.	TRBJ2-1	CASSSQSSYNEQFF	TGTGCCAGCTCCAGCCAGAGCTCCTACAATGAGCAGTTCTTC
TRBD1	TRBV9	.	TRBJ2-3	CASSRRGQADTQYF	TGTGCCAGCAGCCGAAGGGGGCAGGCAGATACGCAGTATTTT
.	TRBV4-3	.	TRBJ1-5	CASSQDVATPGRPQHF	TGCGCCAGCAGCCAAGATGTTGCGACACCGGGTCGGCCCCAGCATTTT
TRBD1	TRBV7-2	few	TRBJ1-5	CASSLAGRGPQPQHF	TGTGCCAGCAGCTTAGCGGGGAGGGGGCCTCAGCCCCAGCATTTT